This TCR beta chain was obtained from a study of monozygotic twins with inflammatory bowel disease. TCRdb reprocessed the 5' RACE reads, keeping one entry per CDR3 protein, no DNA. This listing includes 440,000 or so distinct CDR3 sequences. The study's findings and limits: Different subtypes (of T cells) could not be told apart from one another.

Remarks on this clonotype: Its antigen remains unidentified.

The clonotype was recovered from a human donor with ulcerative colitis or Crohn's disease, or a healthy co-twin of an affected twin (not recorded which). What was sequenced was blood.

Here the CDR3 reads CASTSDPYGYTF. The gene calls are TRBV7-9 and TRBJ1-2. The CDR3 totals 12 residues. Per germline, CDR1 SEHNR and CDR2 FQNEAQ (reference sequence).